Listed below are T cell receptor beta chains from one sample, sequenced in a study of CD8 T cells in Susac syndrome. Using its own MiXCR run on the immunoSEQ multiplex PCR reads, TCRdb lists one record per CDR3 protein. The table shows 240,000 or so distinct CDR3 sequences, with less than 96% occurring only once. Source material: CD4+ T cells from PBMCs. The receptors derive from a human donor with Susac syndrome. Each CDR3 is given with its conserved first and last residue. A D gene is named only where the DNA matches it firmly. Size is stated for part of the rows, as once, few or many counts, or as a class when the clone is expanded.

j_call: TRBJ2-7; d_call: TRBD2; clone_size: .; v_call: TRBV20-1; cdr3_nt: TGCAGCGGAGCCCGGAGGCAACTAGCGGGAAACTACGAGCAGTACTTC; cdr3_aa: CSGARRQLAGNYEQYF
j_call: TRBJ2-5; d_call: TRBD2; clone_size: .; v_call: TRBV12-3/TRBV12-4; cdr3_nt: TGTGCCAGCACCCGGGACCCCTCGGGGGGGACCCAGTACTTC; cdr3_aa: CASTRDPSGGTQYF
j_call: TRBJ1-1; d_call: .; clone_size: .; v_call: TRBV29-1; cdr3_nt: TGCAGCGTTGGGGACGGGGGGGCAGCCCCTGAAGCTTTCTTT; cdr3_aa: CSVGDGGAAPEAFF
j_call: TRBJ2-3; d_call: .; clone_size: once; v_call: TRBV28; cdr3_nt: TGTGCCAGCACTAGCGTTGGGACAGATACGCAGTATTTT; cdr3_aa: CASTSVGTDTQYF
j_call: TRBJ2-7; d_call: .; clone_size: .; v_call: TRBV30; cdr3_nt: TGTGCCTGGACGTCCAAGAGGGGCTCCTACGAGCAGTACTTC; cdr3_aa: CAWTSKRGSYEQYF
j_call: TRBJ2-3; d_call: .; clone_size: .; v_call: TRBV20-1; cdr3_nt: TGCAGTGGGACAGATGGGACTAACGTAGATACGCAGTATTTT; cdr3_aa: CSGTDGTNVDTQYF
j_call: TRBJ1-4; d_call: .; clone_size: .; v_call: TRBV12-3/TRBV12-4; cdr3_nt: TGTGCCAGCAGTTTTGGTCGGCGAAAACTGTTTTTT; cdr3_aa: CASSFGRRKLFF
j_call: TRBJ2-3; d_call: .; clone_size: .; v_call: TRBV6-5; cdr3_nt: TGTGCCAGCAGTTCAACGGGAGCTGGGGCAGATACGCAGTATTTT; cdr3_aa: CASSSTGAGADTQYF
j_call: TRBJ1-2; d_call: TRBD1; clone_size: .; v_call: TRBV14; cdr3_nt: TGTGCCAGCACCAAAACAACAGGGGGCGCGGGCTACACCTTC; cdr3_aa: CASTKTTGGAGYTF
j_call: TRBJ1-1; d_call: .; clone_size: .; v_call: TRBV10-3; cdr3_nt: TGTGCCATCAGCCGGGGAAACGAAGCTTTCTTT; cdr3_aa: CAISRGNEAFF
j_call: TRBJ2-3; d_call: .; clone_size: .; v_call: TRBV29-1; cdr3_nt: TGCAGCGTTGTCGGTTTTGCAGATACGCAGTATTTT; cdr3_aa: CSVVGFADTQYF
j_call: TRBJ2-7; d_call: TRBD2; clone_size: .; v_call: TRBV5-1; cdr3_nt: TGCGCCAGCAGTCCTAGCGGATACTCCTACGAGCAGTACTTC; cdr3_aa: CASSPSGYSYEQYF